The 5 T cell receptor beta chains reported below all come from one sample, sequenced in a study of blood T cell repertoires in COVID-19. Method: immunoSEQ multiplex PCR; TCRdb's copy keeps in-frame clones and lacks some. The sample has 200,000 to 250,000 clones; 65% to 85% are singletons. Sequenced sample: peripheral blood. The receptor source for this set is a human donor in a cohort sampled during active COVID-19.

The rearrangement joins TRBV9 to TRBJ2-1; TRBD2 matches 7 bases. The CDR3 spans 14 residues. V dropped 3 bases and J dropped 9; count of bases not matched to a gene: 9. Germline CDR1 is SGDLS and CDR2 is YYNGEE. DNA of the CDR3: TGTGCCAGCAGCGCCGCGCTGGGGGGGAGTGAGCAGTTCTTC. Its translation is CASSAALGGSEQFF.

This chain uses TRBV7-2 with TRBJ2-5, with TRBD1 matching 7 bases. Germline CDR1 SGHTA, CDR2 FQGNSA. J was trimmed by 4 bases and V by 4 bases; bases with no gene match: 3. The CDR3 contains 13 residues. CDR3 nucleotides: TGTGCCAGCAGCTCTCGGACAGGAGAGACCCAGTACTTC. Its translation is CASSSRTGETQYF. Filled out from reference TRBV7-2 and TRBJ2-5, the complete variable domain reads GAGVSQSPSNKVTEKGKDVELRCDPISGHTALYWYRQSLGQGLEFLIYFQGNSAPDKSGLPSDRFSAERTGGSVSTLTIQRTQQEDSAVYLCASSSRTGETQYFGPGTRLLVL.

The chain links TRBV4-2 to TRBJ1-1, with TRBD1 identical over 7 bases. Germline V gene lookup returns CDR1 LGHNA and CDR2 YNFKEQ. J gave up 11 bases and V 0 bases, and 18 bases lay outside the gene matches. CDR3 length: 17 residues. The CDR3 region is CASSQDGSRQGNIDAFF. The CDR3 nucleotides are TGTGCCAGCAGCCAAGATGGAAGCAGACAGGGAAATATCGATGCTTTCTTT.

This chain joins TRBV18 and TRBJ2-1; D possibly corresponds to TRBD2 (5 bases). Looked up from germline, CDR1 is KGHSH and CDR2 is LQKENI. The V gene lost 3 bases and the J gene lost 4 bases, with 10 bases spanning the gap. The CDR3 is made up of 14 amino acids. The CDR3 nucleotides are TGTGCCAGCTCACCCCTGGACTCTTACAATGAGCAGTTCTTC. Translating gives CASSPLDSYNEQFF.

The V call is TRBV6-5, the J call TRBJ1-6; the D gene is possibly TRBD1 (6 bases). Germline V CDR1 and CDR2: MNHEY, SVGAGI. The CDR3 totals 15 residues. Trimming removed 7 bases at V and 4 bases at J, with 14 bases between. The CDR3, as DNA: TGTGCCAGCACCCGAAAAGGACAGTATAATTCACCCCTCCACTTT. Amino acids: CASTRKGQYNSPLHF.